This T cell receptor beta chain was sequenced during a study of T cell repertoires in cytomegalovirus infection. In the study overall: HLA-B-restricted CMV epitopes that are well studied were used alongside recently identified HLA-C-restricted ones. Overall study findings and caveats: Summed frequency of shared TCR beta families picked out CMV carriers who also had the relevant HLA.

There are a few counts of this clonotype. Its antigen is unknown. In TCRdb, the reads were re-called with MiXCR into one record per CDR3 protein. The sample includes roughly 920,000 distinct CDR3 sequences, about a third of them seen just once. The receptor was isolated from a human donor in good health (CMV status not recorded). Some clones in this sample may be carry-over from other donors' samples. The sequenced sample was cultured CD8+ T cells from PBMCs, obtained from culture after CMV antigen stimulation.

The CDR3 nucleotides are TGTGCCACCCGGACAGCCCAAATATCCTACGAGCAGTACGTC. Translation gives CATRTAQISYEQYV. This sequence joins TRBV6-1 and TRBJ2-7; TRBD1 is a possible D gene (6 bases). Germline CDR1 reads MNHNS; CDR2 reads SASEGT. V shed 10 bases and J shed 1 base, with 17 bases lying between them. This CDR3 contains 14 residues.